This is a list of T cell receptor beta chains from one sample in a study of blood T cell repertoires in COVID-19. Method: immunoSEQ multiplex PCR; TCRdb's copy keeps in-frame clones and lacks some. The sample lists tens of thousands of clones; 55% to 70% were seen once. The sample was peripheral blood. The origin of the receptors is a woman in her 70s with acute or convalescent COVID-19. Both conserved end residues are part of each CDR3. The D gene is left open where the match is weak. Clone size is stated in some rows and not others, as once, few, many or a class when expanded.

D gene: TRBD1; V gene: TRBV18; J gene: TRBJ1-5; clone size: -; CDR3 protein: CASSPQGANQPQHF; CDR3 DNA: TGTGCCAGCTCACCACAGGGGGCCAATCAGCCCCAGCATTTT
D gene: TRBD2; V gene: TRBV2; J gene: TRBJ2-1; clone size: -; CDR3 protein: CARAVETSHNEQFF; CDR3 DNA: TGTGCCCGCGCCGTAGAGACTAGCCACAATGAGCAGTTCTTC
D gene: TRBD1; V gene: TRBV5-1; J gene: TRBJ1-1; clone size: -; CDR3 protein: CASSPSGTVQAALSTEAFF; CDR3 DNA: TGCGCCAGCAGCCCGTCGGGGACAGTTCAAGCCGCTTTGAGCACTGAAGCTTTCTTT
D gene: -; V gene: TRBV3-1/TRBV3-2; J gene: TRBJ2-7; clone size: once; CDR3 protein: CASSRETSYPSYEQYF; CDR3 DNA: TGTGCCAGCAGCCGCGAGACTAGTTATCCCTCCTACGAGCAGTACTTC
D gene: -; V gene: TRBV7-3; J gene: TRBJ1-6; clone size: -; CDR3 protein: CASSLNSRGNSPLHF; CDR3 DNA: TGTGCCAGCAGCTTAAATTCCAGGGGAAATTCACCCCTCCACTTT
D gene: TRBD2; V gene: TRBV4-1; J gene: TRBJ2-5; clone size: -; CDR3 protein: CASSQFLAGGGETQYF; CDR3 DNA: TGCGCCAGCAGCCAGTTCTTAGCGGGAGGAGGGGAGACCCAGTACTTC
D gene: -; V gene: TRBV2; J gene: TRBJ1-3; clone size: -; CDR3 protein: CASRLTGDSGNTIYF; CDR3 DNA: TGTGCCAGCAGGCTGACAGGAGACTCTGGAAACACCATATATTTT
D gene: -; V gene: TRBV2; J gene: TRBJ2-5; clone size: -; CDR3 protein: CASNIQEETQYF; CDR3 DNA: TGTGCCAGCAACATCCAGGAAGAGACCCAGTACTTC
D gene: -; V gene: TRBV6-5; J gene: TRBJ2-3; clone size: -; CDR3 protein: CASSFSGVDTQYF; CDR3 DNA: TGTGCCAGCAGCTTCAGCGGCGTAGATACGCAGTATTTT
D gene: -; V gene: TRBV10-3; J gene: TRBJ1-2; clone size: few; CDR3 protein: CAISEPSSGYTF; CDR3 DNA: TGTGCCATCAGTGAGCCCTCGTCCGGCTACACCTTC
D gene: TRBD2; V gene: TRBV10-3; J gene: TRBJ2-3; clone size: -; CDR3 protein: CAISELQQRGVYTDTQYF; CDR3 DNA: TGTGCCATCAGTGAGTTGCAACAGCGGGGGGTCTACACAGATACGCAGTATTTT
D gene: -; V gene: TRBV13; J gene: TRBJ2-3; clone size: few; CDR3 protein: CASSLGQSTDTQYF; CDR3 DNA: TGTGCCAGCAGCTTAGGGCAGAGCACAGATACGCAGTATTTT
D gene: TRBD1; V gene: TRBV7-6; J gene: TRBJ2-2; clone size: -; CDR3 protein: CASSLADRGVGELFF; CDR3 DNA: TGTGCCAGCAGCTTAGCGGACAGGGGGGTCGGGGAGCTGTTTTTT
D gene: TRBD1; V gene: TRBV2; J gene: TRBJ2-7; clone size: -; CDR3 protein: CASSPTGLVSSEQYF; CDR3 DNA: TGTGCCAGCAGTCCGACAGGGTTGGTTTCGTCCGAGCAGTACTTC
D gene: TRBD1; V gene: TRBV28; J gene: TRBJ2-2; clone size: few; CDR3 protein: CASRAQGALGELFF; CDR3 DNA: TGTGCCAGCAGGGCTCAGGGGGCGCTGGGGGAGCTGTTTTTT
D gene: -; V gene: TRBV24-1; J gene: TRBJ2-3; clone size: once; CDR3 protein: CATSDFTGYKDTQYF; CDR3 DNA: TGTGCCACCAGTGATTTCACAGGGTATAAAGATACGCAGTATTTT
D gene: TRBD2; V gene: TRBV7-2; J gene: TRBJ2-1; clone size: -; CDR3 protein: CASSPTSGYNEQFF; CDR3 DNA: TGTGCCAGCAGCCCTACTAGCGGCTACAATGAGCAGTTCTTC
D gene: -; V gene: TRBV18; J gene: TRBJ1-2; clone size: -; CDR3 protein: CASSINSEDYGYTF; CDR3 DNA: TGTGCCAGCTCCATAAACTCGGAGGACTATGGCTACACCTTC
D gene: TRBD2; V gene: TRBV19; J gene: TRBJ2-5; clone size: once; CDR3 protein: CASSIASGATQETQYF; CDR3 DNA: TGTGCCAGTAGTATCGCGAGCGGGGCCACACAAGAGACCCAGTACTTC
D gene: TRBD2; V gene: TRBV9; J gene: TRBJ2-1; clone size: -; CDR3 protein: CASSVALAGGPFNEQFF; CDR3 DNA: TGTGCCAGCAGCGTAGCGCTAGCGGGGGGGCCTTTCAATGAGCAGTTCTTC
D gene: TRBD1; V gene: TRBV19; J gene: TRBJ2-1; clone size: many; CDR3 protein: CASRTGTGLGNEQFF; CDR3 DNA: TGTGCCAGTAGAACCGGGACAGGGTTAGGCAATGAGCAGTTCTTC
D gene: TRBD1; V gene: TRBV5-1; J gene: TRBJ1-1; clone size: -; CDR3 protein: CASSLAGTGREVTEAFF; CDR3 DNA: TGCGCCAGCAGCTTGGCCGGGACAGGAAGAGAGGTCACTGAAGCTTTCTTT
D gene: -; V gene: TRBV7-6; J gene: TRBJ2-3; clone size: -; CDR3 protein: CASSLGASSTDTQYF; CDR3 DNA: TGTGCCAGCAGCTTAGGGGCTTCTAGCACAGATACGCAGTATTTT
D gene: TRBD1; V gene: TRBV5-5; J gene: TRBJ2-2; clone size: -; CDR3 protein: CASSLDRGRIGELFF; CDR3 DNA: TGTGCCAGCAGCTTGGACAGGGGGCGGATCGGGGAGCTGTTTTTT
D gene: -; V gene: TRBV10-1; J gene: TRBJ1-6; clone size: -; CDR3 protein: CASSVARINSPLHF; CDR3 DNA: TGCGCCAGCAGTGTTGCCAGGATTAATTCACCCCTCCACTTT
D gene: -; V gene: TRBV30; J gene: TRBJ1-6; clone size: few; CDR3 protein: CAWSRSAGPLHF; CDR3 DNA: TGTGCCTGGAGCAGATCCGCGGGACCCCTCCACTTT
D gene: -; V gene: TRBV25-1; J gene: TRBJ2-2; clone size: -; CDR3 protein: CASSDGQLTGELFF; CDR3 DNA: TGTGCCAGCAGTGATGGGCAGCTTACCGGGGAGCTGTTTTTT
D gene: -; V gene: TRBV11-2; J gene: TRBJ1-6; clone size: medium-sized; CDR3 protein: CASSLDPGVSPLHF; CDR3 DNA: TGTGCCAGCAGCTTAGATCCGGGAGTTTCACCCCTCCACTTT
D gene: TRBD1; V gene: TRBV6-1; J gene: TRBJ1-2; clone size: few; CDR3 protein: CASSEDRSYTF; CDR3 DNA: TGTGCCAGCAGTGAGGACAGGAGCTACACCTTC
D gene: -; V gene: TRBV19; J gene: TRBJ1-5; clone size: -; CDR3 protein: CASTYTGHSNQPQHF; CDR3 DNA: TGTGCCAGTACCTACACAGGTCATAGCAATCAGCCCCAGCATTTT
D gene: TRBD1; V gene: TRBV5-1; J gene: TRBJ1-3; clone size: few; CDR3 protein: CASSYTGASGNTIYF; CDR3 DNA: TGCGCCAGCAGCTACACAGGGGCCTCTGGAAACACCATATATTTT
D gene: TRBD1; V gene: TRBV28; J gene: TRBJ1-2; clone size: few; CDR3 protein: CASSFGTGRSGYTF; CDR3 DNA: TGTGCCAGCAGTTTTGGGACAGGGCGGAGCGGCTACACCTTC
D gene: -; V gene: TRBV19; J gene: TRBJ1-2; clone size: few; CDR3 protein: CASRDSFYGYTF; CDR3 DNA: TGTGCCAGTCGGGACTCCTTCTATGGCTACACCTTC
D gene: TRBD2; V gene: TRBV13; J gene: TRBJ2-3; clone size: few; CDR3 protein: CASSYMRTSGITDTQYF; CDR3 DNA: TGTGCCAGCAGCTACATGAGGACTAGCGGGATCACAGATACGCAGTATTTT
D gene: TRBD2; V gene: TRBV7-8; J gene: TRBJ2-5; clone size: -; CDR3 protein: CASSLAGAGGQTQYF; CDR3 DNA: TGTGCCAGCAGCTTAGCCGGAGCGGGGGGGCAGACCCAGTACTTC
D gene: TRBD1; V gene: TRBV2; J gene: TRBJ1-5; clone size: -; CDR3 protein: CASKPGQGQGQPQHF; CDR3 DNA: TGTGCCAGCAAACCCGGACAGGGCCAAGGCCAGCCCCAGCATTTT
D gene: -; V gene: TRBV3-1/TRBV3-2; J gene: TRBJ1-2; clone size: once; CDR3 protein: CASSPRSEYYGYTF; CDR3 DNA: TGTGCCAGCAGCCCCCGCTCCGAGTACTATGGCTACACCTTC
D gene: TRBD1; V gene: TRBV3-1/TRBV3-2; J gene: TRBJ1-2; clone size: -; CDR3 protein: CASSQAQGAGGYTF; CDR3 DNA: TGTGCCAGCAGCCAAGCCCAGGGGGCGGGGGGCTACACCTTC
D gene: -; V gene: TRBV6-4; J gene: TRBJ1-4; clone size: -; CDR3 protein: CASSDHTDQGNEKLFF; CDR3 DNA: TGTGCCAGCAGTGATCACACAGATCAGGGTAATGAAAAACTGTTTTTT